The rows below give T cell receptor beta chains drawn from one sample of a study of metastatic and nonmetastatic thyroid tumors. TCRdb reprocessed the PCR reads using MiXCR. The data contain about 22,000 clones, more than 15% of them singletons. Sequenced material: adjacent normal tissue. The receptor set was obtained from a male donor with papillary thyroid cancer or a benign thyroid nodule (not recorded which). Some clones in this sample may be carry-over from other donors' samples. The CDR3 runs from the conserved cysteine through the conserved F or W. D genes are given only for firm matches. The listing skips clone size in some rows; elsewhere it reads once, few, many or a size class.

d_gene: TRBD1; len: 14; j_gene: TRBJ2-7; abundance: .; v_gene: TRBV20-1; CDR3nt: TGCAGTGCTAGATGTGGGACAGGGGATTACGTGCAGTACTTC; CDR3aa: CSARCGTGDYVQYF
d_gene: TRBD1; len: 19; j_gene: TRBJ2-5; abundance: many; v_gene: TRBV24-1; CDR3nt: TGTGCCACCAGTGATTGGGGCTCCACCAGGTCCAGGGGGCGAGAGACCCAGTACTTC; CDR3aa: CATSDWGSTRSRGRETQYF
d_gene: .; len: 15; j_gene: TRBJ2-1; abundance: .; v_gene: TRBV28; CDR3nt: TGTGCCAGCAGCACCAGCGGACTATACTACAATGAGCAGTTCTTC; CDR3aa: CASSTSGLYYNEQFF
d_gene: TRBD1; len: 15; j_gene: TRBJ2-1; abundance: many; v_gene: TRBV24-1; CDR3nt: TGTGCCACCAGTGAAACAGGGGGCGCGAGGAATGAGCAGTTCTTC; CDR3aa: CATSETGGARNEQFF
d_gene: .; len: 15; j_gene: TRBJ2-6; abundance: few; v_gene: TRBV19; CDR3nt: TGTGCCTGTGCTGAGAGGAGCTCTTGGGCCAACGTCCTGACTTTC; CDR3aa: CACAERSSWANVLTF
d_gene: TRBD1; len: 14; j_gene: TRBJ2-7; abundance: few; v_gene: TRBV6-1; CDR3nt: TGTGCCAGAAGTCCCGGACAGGGCACCTACGAGCAGTACTTC; CDR3aa: CARSPGQGTYEQYF
d_gene: .; len: 17; j_gene: TRBJ2-3; abundance: .; v_gene: TRBV14; CDR3nt: TGTGCCAACAGACAACCCCGAGCGGGCTCTAACACAGATACGCAGTATTTT; CDR3aa: CANRQPRAGSNTDTQYF
d_gene: TRBD1; len: 15; j_gene: TRBJ1-1; abundance: many; v_gene: TRBV9; CDR3nt: TGTGCCAGCAGCGCCAGGGGGGGGGCCGGAACTGAAGCTTTCTTT; CDR3aa: CASSARGGAGTEAFF
d_gene: .; len: 12; j_gene: TRBJ2-5; abundance: many; v_gene: TRBV20-1; CDR3nt: TGCAGTGCTAGAGAGCAGCAAGAGACCCAGTACTTC; CDR3aa: CSAREQQETQYF
d_gene: TRBD1; len: 16; j_gene: TRBJ2-3; abundance: many; v_gene: TRBV5-1; CDR3nt: TGCGCCAGCAGCGTCTCTCCGGGACAGGGAGAGGATACGCAGTATTTT; CDR3aa: CASSVSPGQGEDTQYF
d_gene: TRBD2; len: 15; j_gene: TRBJ2-3; abundance: many; v_gene: TRBV7-2; CDR3nt: TGTGCCAGCAGCTCAACTAGCGGGAGGATGGATACGCAGTATTTT; CDR3aa: CASSSTSGRMDTQYF
d_gene: .; len: 15; j_gene: TRBJ1-4; abundance: .; v_gene: TRBV19; CDR3nt: TGTGCCAGTAGCCCCAGGACTACCGGGGCCGAAAAACTGTTTTTT; CDR3aa: CASSPRTTGAEKLFF
d_gene: TRBD1; len: 12; j_gene: TRBJ2-4; abundance: .; v_gene: TRBV27; CDR3nt: TGTGTCAGAAGTTCCGGACAGGGTCGCAGGTTCTTC; CDR3aa: CVRSSGQGRRFF
d_gene: TRBD1; len: 17; j_gene: TRBJ2-2; abundance: medium-sized; v_gene: TRBV6-1; CDR3nt: TGTGCCAGCAGTCAACCGGGACAGGGAATAGTTACCGGGGAGCTGTTTTTT; CDR3aa: CASSQPGQGIVTGELFF
d_gene: TRBD2; len: 19; j_gene: TRBJ2-1; abundance: .; v_gene: TRBV6-2/TRBV6-3; CDR3nt: TGTGCCAGCAGTCCCCCGGTAACTAGCGGGATTGCCAAGATTAATGAGCAGTTCTTC; CDR3aa: CASSPPVTSGIAKINEQFF
d_gene: .; len: 13; j_gene: TRBJ2-1; abundance: medium-sized; v_gene: TRBV6-4; CDR3nt: TGTGCCAGCAGTAGGAACTCCTACAATGAGCAGTTCTTC; CDR3aa: CASSRNSYNEQFF